These 15 T cell receptor beta chains were all obtained from the same sample, sequenced in a study of blood T cell repertoires in COVID-19. Libraries were prepared by immunoSEQ multiplex PCR; TCRdb keeps only in-frame clonotypes and omits some of them. Found here are roughly 400,000 clones, 88% of them singletons; the top ten hold 1.4% to 1.5%. Input material: PBMCs or T cells enriched from blood (not recorded which). These receptors were obtained from a woman between 18 and 29 years old who had been exposed to COVID-19.

The V gene is TRBV7-9, the J gene TRBJ2-1; 16 positions agree with TRBD2. V lost 5 bases and J lost 8; bases outside the gene matches: 6. CDR1 SEHNR and CDR2 FQNEAQ come from the germline V gene (reference sequence). CDR3 length: 16 amino acids. The CDR3 is CASSGTSGRALDEQFF. CDR3 nucleotide sequence: TGTGCCAGCAGCGGGACTAGCGGGAGGGCTCTCGATGAGCAGTTCTTC.

The chain joins TRBV5-1 to TRBJ2-2; tentative D call: TRBD1 (6 bases). CDR1 is SGHRS and CDR2 is YFSETQ in the germline V gene. Trimming removed 4 bases at V and 2 bases at J, with 12 bases between. This CDR3 has 15 amino acids. The DNA of the CDR3 is TGCGCCAGCAGCCGAACGACAGGCAACACCGGGGAGCTGTTTTTT. Protein sequence: CASSRTTGNTGELFF.

This clone was counted once. This chain links TRBV28 with TRBJ1-2; a possible D gene is TRBD1 (5 bases). The V end lost 6 bases, the J end lost 5 bases, and 16 bases lay between the germline ends. CDR3 length: 14 amino acids. Germline V lookup: CDR1 MDHEN, CDR2 SYDVKM. The CDR3 DNA reads TGTGCCAGCAGCAAACAGGACACACCGTATGGCTACACCTTC. This gives the protein CASSKQDTPYGYTF.

The chain uses TRBV21-1 and TRBJ2-7; the D call in the table, TRBD1, was not verified against the DNA. TRBV21-1 is a pseudogene locus. This CDR3 is built from 18 residues. CDR3 sequence: CASSKSHRQPNISYEQYF. In DNA, the CDR3 is TGTGCCAGCAGCAAAAGCCACCGACAGCCTAATATTTCCTACGAGCAGTACTTC.

The chain links TRBV7-2 to TRBJ2-7; D gene ambiguous. The length of the CDR3 is 16 residues. Per germline, CDR1 SGHTA and CDR2 FQGNSA. The ends were cut back, 4 bases at V and 2 bases at J, with 18 bases in the middle. The CDR3 DNA reads TGTGCCAGCAGCTCCCCCCATATTGGCCACACCTACGAGCAGTACTTC. Translated, it gives CASSSPHIGHTYEQYF. Together with reference TRBV7-2 and TRBJ2-7, the CDR3 gives the full variable domain: GAGVSQSPSNKVTEKGKDVELRCDPISGHTALYWYRQSLGQGLEFLIYFQGNSAPDKSGLPSDRFSAERTGGSVSTLTIQRTQQEDSAVYLCASSSPHIGHTYEQYFGPGTRLTVT.

The genes are TRBV18 and TRBJ1-2, with 9 bases identical to TRBD1. The CDR3 sequence is 17 residues long. Germline V gene data show CDR1 as KGHSH and CDR2 as LQKENI. V lost 1 base, J lost 5 bases, and 11 bases stayed unmatched. The CDR3 sequence: CASSPLRSVDRGYGYTF. CDR3 in DNA: TGTGCCAGCTCACCACTTCGTAGTGTGGACAGGGGATATGGCTACACCTTC.

V gene TRBV4-1 combines with J gene TRBJ2-1, with 12 bases lining up with TRBD2. The trim removed 3 bases at V and 7 bases at J, leaving 4 bases unmatched. CDR1 MGHRA and CDR2 YSYEKL come from the germline V gene. The CDR3 runs 15 residues. CDR3 residues: CASSQGTSGQNEQFF. DNA for the CDR3: TGCGCCAGCAGCCAGGGGACTAGCGGGCAAAATGAGCAGTTCTTC.

This CDR3 is CASSKPGLTYNEQFF. CDR3 sequence (DNA): TGTGCCAGCAGCAAGCCGGGACTAACGTACAATGAGCAGTTCTTC. This chain connects TRBV28 to TRBJ2-1; 7 nucleotides agree with TRBD2. Per germline, CDR1 MDHEN and CDR2 SYDVKM. V shed 6 bases, J shed 4 bases, and the junction held 9 bases outside the gene matches. The CDR3 length is 15 residues.

V usage is TRBV4-1 and J usage is TRBJ1-1; no reliable D call. This CDR3 has 16 residues. V shed 1 base and J shed 0 bases, with 12 bases lying between them. Germline-derived CDR1 and CDR2 are MGHRA and YSYEKL. CDR3 residues: CASSQGPGLMNTEAFF. CDR3 DNA: TGCGCCAGCAGCCAAGGTCCAGGCCTCATGAACACTGAAGCTTTCTTT.

The V call is TRBV29-1, the J call TRBJ2-2; D perhaps matches TRBD2 (6 bases). This CDR3 spans 14 amino acids. The V gene's germline CDR1 is SQVTM and CDR2 ANQGSEA. V was cut by 2 bases and J by 7 bases, with 14 bases left in between. The CDR3 is CSVETVGGGGELFF. The CDR3 DNA sequence: TGCAGCGTTGAAACAGTGGGAGGTGGCGGGGAGCTGTTTTTT.

The rearrangement uses TRBV11-2 and TRBJ2-7; D not resolved. From germline, CDR1 is SGHAT and CDR2 FQNNGV. V was trimmed by 1 base and J by 5 bases, leaving 9 bases between them. The CDR3 has 13 amino acids. The CDR3 protein is CASSLGSIDEQYF. CDR3 in DNA: TGTGCCAGCAGCTTAGGGAGCATAGACGAGCAGTACTTC.

The chain links TRBV10-3 to TRBJ2-7; perhaps TRBD2 as D (5 bases). Trimming took off 0 bases at V and 1 base at J, with 7 bases between the two ends. The V gene's germline CDR1 is ENHRY and CDR2 SYGVKD. The CDR3 is made up of 14 amino acids. CDR3 loop: CAISESDSSYEQYF. CDR3 sequence (DNA): TGTGCCATCAGTGAGTCGGACTCTTCCTACGAGCAGTACTTC.

The V gene is TRBV6-2 or TRBV6-3, the J gene TRBJ2-7; D possibly corresponds to TRBD1 (5 bases). CDR3 size: 15 residues. The V gene lost 5 bases and the J gene lost 2 bases, with 16 bases spanning the gap. Germline V gene sequence: CDR1 MNHEY, CDR2 SVGEGT. CDR3: CASSRGLNPPYEQYF. CDR3 DNA: TGTGCCAGCAGTAGGGGTCTCAATCCTCCCTACGAGCAGTACTTC.

The V gene is TRBV29-1, the J gene TRBJ1-1; TRBD1 might be the D (6 bases). The CDR3 covers 15 residues. From germline, CDR1 is SQVTM and CDR2 ANQGSEA. The V and J ends lost 0 bases and 0 bases respectively, with 11 bases between them. Written as DNA, the CDR3 is TGCAGCGTTGAAGAGGGGACACTGATGAACACTGAAGCTTTCTTT. It encodes CSVEEGTLMNTEAFF.

The chain is built from TRBV28 and TRBJ1-1; weak D call: TRBD1 (6 bases). There are 16 residues in the CDR3. Germline loops: CDR1 MDHEN, CDR2 SYDVKM. The germline V and J ends were trimmed by 7 bases and 4 bases, with 22 bases remaining between them. The CDR3 here is CASKNQQGVVATEAFF. DNA of the CDR3: TGTGCCAGCAAGAACCAACAGGGAGTCGTGGCCACTGAAGCTTTCTTT.